The present T cell receptor beta chain was sequenced within a study of beta chain features in type 1 diabetes. Findings and limits, study-wide: More deletions and fewer insertions at VDJ junctions were found in patients with type 1 diabetes. The naive, central memory and Treg TCRB repertoires looked more alike in patients than they did in healthy donors. Since sequencing was performed on cDNA, cells with high TCR expression could be over-represented.

Each of the sorted populations had a purity greater than 95%. With respect to this clone: What it binds is unknown.

Expressed TCRB transcripts were sequenced after all isolated RNA was converted to cDNA. Assay: immunoSEQ multiplex PCR; the TCRdb copy retains only in-frame clones and omits some. The table has roughly 610,000 clones, about 14% seen once; the top ten hold approximately 0.093%. CDR1 LNHNV and CDR2 YYDKDF come from the germline V gene (reference sequence). Between the trimmed V and J ends, which lost 0 bases and 1 base, there was a span of 9 bases. This CDR3 has 15 residues. This chain connects TRBV15 to TRBJ2-5; no clear D gene. The sample consisted of naive CD4+ T cells from blood. The receptor was derived from a young man in good health. The CDR3 loop is CATSRDRAGQETQYF. The DNA of the CDR3 is TGTGCCACCAGCAGAGATAGGGCAGGCCAAGAGACCCAGTACTTC.